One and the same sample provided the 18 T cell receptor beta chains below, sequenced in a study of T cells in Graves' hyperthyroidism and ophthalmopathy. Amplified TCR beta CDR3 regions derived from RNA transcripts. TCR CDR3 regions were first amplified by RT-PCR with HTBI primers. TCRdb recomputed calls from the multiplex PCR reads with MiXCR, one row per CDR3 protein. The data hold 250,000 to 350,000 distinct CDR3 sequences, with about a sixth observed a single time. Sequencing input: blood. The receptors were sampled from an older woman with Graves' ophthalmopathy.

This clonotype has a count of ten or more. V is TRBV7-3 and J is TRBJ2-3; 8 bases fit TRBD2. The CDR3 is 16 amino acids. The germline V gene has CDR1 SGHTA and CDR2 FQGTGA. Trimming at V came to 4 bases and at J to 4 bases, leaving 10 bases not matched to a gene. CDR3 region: CASSSSPSGSPDTQYF. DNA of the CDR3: TGTGCCAGCAGCTCATCTCCCAGCGGGAGTCCAGATACGCAGTATTTT.

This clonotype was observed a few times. The CDR3 loop is CATSDLRWGKNEQFF. For the CDR3, the DNA is TGTGCCACCAGTGATTTGAGGTGGGGGAAGAATGAGCAGTTCTTC. This chain links TRBV24-1 with TRBJ2-1; D may correspond to TRBD1 or TRBD2 (5 bases each). Between the trimmed V and J ends, which lost 0 bases and 7 bases, there was a span of 12 bases. This CDR3 is 15 amino acids long. Germline loops: CDR1 KGHDR, CDR2 SFDVKD.

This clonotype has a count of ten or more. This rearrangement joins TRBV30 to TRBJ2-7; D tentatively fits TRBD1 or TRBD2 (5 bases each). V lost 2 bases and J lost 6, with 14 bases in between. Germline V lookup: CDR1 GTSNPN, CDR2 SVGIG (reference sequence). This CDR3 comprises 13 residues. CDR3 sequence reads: CAWSKGLAGEQYF. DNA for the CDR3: TGTGCCTGGAGTAAGGGGCTAGCTGGCGAGCAGTACTTC.

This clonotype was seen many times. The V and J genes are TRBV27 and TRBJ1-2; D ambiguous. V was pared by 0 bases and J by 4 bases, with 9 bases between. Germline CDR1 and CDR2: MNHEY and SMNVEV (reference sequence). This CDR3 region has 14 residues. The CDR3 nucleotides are TGTGCCAGCAGTTTATCCGGCTGGGGCTATGGCTACACCTTC. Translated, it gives CASSLSGWGYGYTF.

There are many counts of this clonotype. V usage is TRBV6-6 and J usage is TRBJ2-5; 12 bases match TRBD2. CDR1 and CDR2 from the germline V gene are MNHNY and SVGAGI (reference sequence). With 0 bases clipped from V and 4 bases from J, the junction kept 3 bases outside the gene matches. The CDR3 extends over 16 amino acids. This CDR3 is CASSYSPSGRGETQYF. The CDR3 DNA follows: TGTGCCAGCAGTTACTCGCCTAGCGGGAGGGGAGAGACCCAGTACTTC.

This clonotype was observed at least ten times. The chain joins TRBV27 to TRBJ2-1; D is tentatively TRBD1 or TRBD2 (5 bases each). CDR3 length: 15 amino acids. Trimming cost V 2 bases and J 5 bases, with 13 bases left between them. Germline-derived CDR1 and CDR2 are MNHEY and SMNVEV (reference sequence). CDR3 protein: CASSLRGRYDNEQFF. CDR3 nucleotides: TGTGCCAGCAGTTTAAGGGGACGGTACGACAATGAGCAGTTCTTC.

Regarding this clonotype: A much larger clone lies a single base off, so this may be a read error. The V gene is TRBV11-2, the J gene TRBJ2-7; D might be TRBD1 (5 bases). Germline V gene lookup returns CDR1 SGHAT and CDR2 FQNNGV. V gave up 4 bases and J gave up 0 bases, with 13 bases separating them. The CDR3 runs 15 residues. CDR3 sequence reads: CASSSSTDSSYEQYF. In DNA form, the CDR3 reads TGTGCCAGCAGCTCCTCGACAGACAGCTCCTACGAGCAGTACTTC.

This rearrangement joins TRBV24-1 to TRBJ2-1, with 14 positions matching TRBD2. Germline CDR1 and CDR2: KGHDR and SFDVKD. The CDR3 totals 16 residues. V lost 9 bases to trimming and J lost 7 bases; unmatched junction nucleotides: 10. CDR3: CATEPGLAGDWNEQFF. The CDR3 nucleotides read TGTGCCACCGAGCCGGGACTAGCGGGAGATTGGAATGAGCAGTTCTTC.

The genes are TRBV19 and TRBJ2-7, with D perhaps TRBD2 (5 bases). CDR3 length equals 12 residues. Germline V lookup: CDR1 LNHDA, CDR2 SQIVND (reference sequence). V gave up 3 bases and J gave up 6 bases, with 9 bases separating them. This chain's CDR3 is CASSISGIEQYF. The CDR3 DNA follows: TGTGCCAGTAGTATTTCGGGGATCGAGCAGTACTTC.

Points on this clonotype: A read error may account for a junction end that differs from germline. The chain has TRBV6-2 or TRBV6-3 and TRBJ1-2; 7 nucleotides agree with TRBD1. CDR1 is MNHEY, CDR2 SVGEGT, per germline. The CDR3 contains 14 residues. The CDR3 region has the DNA TGTGCCAGCAGTTACGGAGGGGGCGGCTATGCCTACACCTTC. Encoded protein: CASSYGGGGYAYTF.

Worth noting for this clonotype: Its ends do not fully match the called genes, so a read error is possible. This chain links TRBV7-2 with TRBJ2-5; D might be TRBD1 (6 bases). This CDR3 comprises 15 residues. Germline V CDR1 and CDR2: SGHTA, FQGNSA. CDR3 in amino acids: CASSQDMQGRETQYF. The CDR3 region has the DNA TGCGCCAGCAGCCAAGATATGCAGGGGAGAGAGACCCAGTACTTC. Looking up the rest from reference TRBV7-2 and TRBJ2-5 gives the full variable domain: GAGVSQSPSNKVTEKGKDVELRCDPISGHTALYWYRQSLGQGLEFLIYFQGNSAPDKSGLPSDRFSAERTGGSVSTLTIQRTQQEDSAVYLCASSQDMQGRETQYFGPGTRLLVL.

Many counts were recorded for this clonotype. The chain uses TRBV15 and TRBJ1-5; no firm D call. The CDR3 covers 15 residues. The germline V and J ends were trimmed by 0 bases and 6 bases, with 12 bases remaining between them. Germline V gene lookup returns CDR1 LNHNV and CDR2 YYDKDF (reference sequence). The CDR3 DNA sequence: TGTGCCACCAGCAGAGACTATGACGCCGGTCAGCCCCAGCATTTT. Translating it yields CATSRDYDAGQPQHF. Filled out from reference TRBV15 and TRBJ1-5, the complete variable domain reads DAMVIQNPRYQVTQFGKPVTLSCSQTLNHNVMYWYQQKSSQAPKLLFHYYDKDFNNEADTPDNFQSRRPNTSFCFLDIRSPGLGDTAMYLCATSRDYDAGQPQHFGDGTRLSIL.

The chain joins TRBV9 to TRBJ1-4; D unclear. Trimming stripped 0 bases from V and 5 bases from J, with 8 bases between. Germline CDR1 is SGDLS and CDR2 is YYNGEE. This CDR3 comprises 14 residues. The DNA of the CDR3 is TGTGCCAGCAGCGTAGTAGGAGGGAATGAAAAACTGTTTTTT. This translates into CASSVVGGNEKLFF. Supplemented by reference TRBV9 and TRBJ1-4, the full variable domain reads DSGVTQTPKHLITATGQRVTLRCSPRSGDLSVYWYQQSLDQGLQFLIQYYNGEERAKGNILERFSAQQFPDLHSELNLSSLELGDSALYFCASSVVGGNEKLFFGSGTQLSVL.

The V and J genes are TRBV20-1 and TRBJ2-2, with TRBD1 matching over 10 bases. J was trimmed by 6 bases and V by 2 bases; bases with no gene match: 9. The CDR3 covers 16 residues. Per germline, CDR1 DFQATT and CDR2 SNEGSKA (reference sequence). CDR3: CSARISGTGDPGELFF. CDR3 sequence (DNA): TGCAGTGCTAGAATATCCGGGACAGGGGATCCCGGGGAGCTGTTTTTT.

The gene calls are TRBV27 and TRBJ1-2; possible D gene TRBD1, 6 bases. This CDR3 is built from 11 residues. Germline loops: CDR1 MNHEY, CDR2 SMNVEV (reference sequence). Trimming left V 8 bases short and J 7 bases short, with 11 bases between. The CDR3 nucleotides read TGTGCCAGCGGTACAGGGTTTGGCTACACCTTC. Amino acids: CASGTGFGYTF.

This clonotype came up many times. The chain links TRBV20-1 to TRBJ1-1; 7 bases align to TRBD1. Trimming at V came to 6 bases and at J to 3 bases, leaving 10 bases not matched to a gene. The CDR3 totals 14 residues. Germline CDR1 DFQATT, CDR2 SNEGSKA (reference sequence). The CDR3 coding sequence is TGCAGTGCAAAAGGGCAGGGGGTAGACACTGAAGCTTTCTTT. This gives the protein CSAKGQGVDTEAFF.

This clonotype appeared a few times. CDR3 sequence (DNA): TGTGCCAGCAGTCGACAGGGGGTGTGGGAGACCCAGTACTTC. This gives the protein CASSRQGVWETQYF. The gene calls are TRBV6-1 and TRBJ2-5; the match to TRBD1 covers 9 bases. This CDR3 is 14 amino acids long. Germline values: CDR1 MNHNS, CDR2 SASEGT. V gave up 5 bases and J gave up 5 bases; unmatched junction bases: 6.

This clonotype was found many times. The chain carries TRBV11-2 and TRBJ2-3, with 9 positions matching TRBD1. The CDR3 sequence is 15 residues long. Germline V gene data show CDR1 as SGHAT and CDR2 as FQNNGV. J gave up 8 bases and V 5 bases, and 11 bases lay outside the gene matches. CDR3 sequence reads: CASSILGQGVGTQYF. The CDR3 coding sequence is TGTGCCAGCAGCATACTGGGACAGGGAGTCGGTACGCAGTATTTT.